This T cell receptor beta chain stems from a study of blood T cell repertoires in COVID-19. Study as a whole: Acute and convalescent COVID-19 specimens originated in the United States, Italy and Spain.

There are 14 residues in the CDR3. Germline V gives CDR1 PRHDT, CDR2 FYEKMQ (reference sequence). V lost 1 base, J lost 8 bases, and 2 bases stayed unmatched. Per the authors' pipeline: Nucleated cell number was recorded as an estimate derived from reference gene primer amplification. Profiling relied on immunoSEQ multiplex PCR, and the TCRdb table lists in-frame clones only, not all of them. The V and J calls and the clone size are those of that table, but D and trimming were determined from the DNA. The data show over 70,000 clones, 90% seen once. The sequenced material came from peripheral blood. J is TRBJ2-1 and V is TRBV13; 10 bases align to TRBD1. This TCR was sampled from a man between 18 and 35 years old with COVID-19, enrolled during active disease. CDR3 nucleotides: TGTGCCAGCAGCTTAGAGGACAGGGGGTATGAGCAGTTCTTC. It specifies CASSLEDRGYEQFF.